The table lists the clone carrying this T cell receptor (beta chain) with a few counts. Antigen specificity is unknown. The germline gives CDR1 SGHAT, CDR2 FQNNGV. The CDR3 spans 17 residues. The germline V and J ends were trimmed by 5 bases and 2 bases, with 19 bases remaining between them. Isolation recovered at least 7 million PBMCs from every sample. It was with a sample-barcoded 5' primer and a J-beta primer mix that a second PCR of about 7 to 12 cycles was run. In TCRdb, the 5' RACE reads were re-called with MiXCR into one record per CDR3 protein. The profile shows some 1,800,000 distinct CDR3 sequences, around 40% of them singletons. The entry originates in a study of blood T cells in healthy people across ages. Study-level findings and limits: Correlation between TCR beta diversity and naive T cell percentage was strong. More naive CD4+ cells and higher diversity marked long-lived donors relative to aged donors.

Sequenced: blood. V is TRBV11-2 and J is TRBJ1-3; no definite D call. The TCR was taken from a human donor in good health. This CDR3 reads CASSTWTGSRPGNTIYF. Here the CDR3 DNA reads TGTGCCAGCAGCACCTGGACGGGATCTCGGCCTGGAAACACCATATATTTT.